A single sample is the source of the 10 T cell receptor beta chains below, sequenced in a study of regulatory T cells in long-lasting Graves disease. Time point noted: persistent/refractory GD, antithyroid drugs over 5 years with positive TRAb. PBMC-derived RNA was used for the TCR library. iRepertoire HTBI primers and Arm-PCR of CDR3 regions built TCR beta libraries. Via MiXCR, TCRdb re-called the multiplex PCR reads, giving one row per CDR3 protein. The sample lists 350,000 to 450,000 distinct CDR3 sequences; 20% to 25% were seen once. Here the sequenced sample was peripheral blood mononuclear cells (PBMCs), taken when the disease was refractory, from a patient treated with antithyroid drugs. These receptors came from a female donor with Graves disease.

The sample holds a few counts of this clonotype. The chain carries TRBV12-3 or TRBV12-4 and TRBJ2-1; 8 positions match TRBD2. CDR3 size: 14 residues. With V trimmed by 6 bases and J by 6 bases, 7 bases remained unmatched. The CDR3 sequence is CASSPAGVGNEQFF. For the CDR3, the DNA is TGTGCCAGCAGCCCAGCGGGAGTAGGCAATGAGCAGTTCTTC.

The chain combines TRBV6-7 with TRBJ2-6, with D perhaps given as TRBD1 or TRBD2 (5 bases each). TRBV6-7 qualifies as an ORF whose function is uncertain. CDR3 length: 19 residues. Between the trimmed V and J ends, which lost 9 bases and 2 bases, there was a span of 26 bases. The CDR3 loop reads CARRNPGPHLLAGANVLTF. The CDR3 coding sequence is TGTGCCAGAAGAAATCCGGGACCCCATCTCTTGGCTGGGGCCAACGTCCTGACTTTC.

The table lists this clonotype with a few counts. The chain is built from TRBV5-1 and TRBJ2-7, with 9 nucleotides matching TRBD2. The CDR3 runs to 17 residues. Germline loops: CDR1 SGHRS, CDR2 YFSETQ. The J segment lost 0 bases and the V segment lost 1 base, leaving 8 bases of the junction unmatched. This CDR3 reads CASSLLSGSSSSYEQYF. The CDR3 DNA follows: TGCGCCAGCAGCTTGCTTAGCGGGAGTTCGAGCTCCTACGAGCAGTACTTC.

This clonotype was seen many times. The chain recombines TRBV5-4 with TRBJ1-1, with a possible D match to TRBD1 (5 bases). Between the trimmed V and J ends, which lost 1 base and 5 bases, there was a span of 12 bases. The CDR3 consists of 14 residues. Germline lookup yields CDR1 SGHNT and CDR2 YYREEE (reference sequence). The CDR3 DNA follows: TGTGCCAGCAGCTTGTCACAGAGGGGTACTGAAGCTTTCTTT. This translates into CASSLSQRGTEAFF. The full variable domain, rest sourced from reference TRBV5-4 and TRBJ1-1, is ETGVTQSPTHLIKTRGQQVTLRCSSQSGHNTVSWYQQALGQGPQFIFQYYREEENGRGNFPPRFSGLQFPNYSSELNVNALELDDSALYLCASSLSQRGTEAFFGQGTRLTVV.

This clonotype was seen ten or more times. The V and J genes are TRBV7-2 and TRBJ2-5, with D maybe TRBD2 (5 bases). CDR3 length: 14 residues. Germline V lookup: CDR1 SGHTA, CDR2 FQGNSA. V lost 4 bases and J 2 bases, leaving 11 bases between the germline ends. This chain's CDR3 is CASSSGLQQETQYF. The CDR3 DNA is TGTGCCAGCAGCTCCGGACTTCAACAAGAGACCCAGTACTTC.

This clonotype has a count of ten or more. CDR3 sequence (DNA): TGTGCCAGCAGATCAGGGAGGGGGGAGGCTAATGAAAAACTGTTTTTT. Its protein product is CASRSGRGEANEKLFF. V is TRBV28 and J is TRBJ1-4, with D possibly TRBD1 on 6 matching bases. Germline V gene data show CDR1 as MDHEN and CDR2 as SYDVKM. This CDR3 comprises 16 residues. V shed 6 bases and J shed 3 bases, with 17 bases lying between them.

V is TRBV5-4 and J is TRBJ1-4; 7 nucleotides match TRBD1. The germline CDR1 and CDR2 sequences are SGHNT and YYREEE (reference sequence). CDR3 length equals 15 residues. Trimming took 4 bases from V and 7 from J; bases not matched to a gene: 10. The CDR3 DNA sequence: TGTGCCAGCAGCCTAGGGGACAGCTTCGGTGAAAAACTGTTTTTT. Translating it yields CASSLGDSFGEKLFF.

This clonotype was seen only a few times. The chain joins TRBV15 to TRBJ2-3, with TRBD2 as a possible D gene (7 bases). The CDR3 length is 13 residues. Germline assignment: CDR1 LNHNV and CDR2 YYDKDF (reference sequence). V was clipped by 11 bases and J by 1 base, with 13 bases between them. The DNA for the CDR3 is TGTGCCGCCAAGGGGGGGCGCACAGATACGCAGTATTTT. Translation gives CAAKGGRTDTQYF. The full variable domain, rest sourced from reference TRBV15 and TRBJ2-3, is DAMVIQNPRYQVTQFGKPVTLSCSQTLNHNVMYWYQQKSSQAPKLLFHYYDKDFNNEADTPDNFQSRRPNTSFCFLDIRSPGLGDTAMYLCAAKGGRTDTQYFGPGTRLTVL.

This CDR3 reads CASSTGADGGPNTGELFF. The CDR3 DNA reads as TGCGCCAGCAGCACTGGGGCTGACGGGGGCCCCAACACCGGGGAGCTGTTTTTT. V usage is TRBV5-1 and J usage is TRBJ2-2; D tentatively fits TRBD1 or TRBD2 (6 bases each). V lost 4 bases to trimming and J lost 2 bases, with 21 bases between them. CDR3 size: 18 residues. Germline loops: CDR1 SGHRS, CDR2 YFSETQ.

This sequence joins TRBV5-1 and TRBJ2-7; TRBD1 matches 10 bases. This CDR3 has 14 amino acids. The ends lost 0 bases at V and 6 bases at J; junction bases unmatched: 3. The germline V gene has CDR1 SGHRS and CDR2 YFSETQ. CDR3 amino acids: CASSLAGTGVEQYF. In DNA form, the CDR3 reads TGCGCCAGCAGCTTGGCCGGGACAGGGGTCGAGCAGTACTTC. Filled out from reference TRBV5-1 and TRBJ2-7, the complete variable domain reads KAGVTQTPRYLIKTRGQQVTLSCSPISGHRSVSWYQQTPGQGLQFLFEYFSETQRNKGNFPGRFSGRQFSNSRSEMNVSTLELGDSALYLCASSLAGTGVEQYFGPGTRLTVT.